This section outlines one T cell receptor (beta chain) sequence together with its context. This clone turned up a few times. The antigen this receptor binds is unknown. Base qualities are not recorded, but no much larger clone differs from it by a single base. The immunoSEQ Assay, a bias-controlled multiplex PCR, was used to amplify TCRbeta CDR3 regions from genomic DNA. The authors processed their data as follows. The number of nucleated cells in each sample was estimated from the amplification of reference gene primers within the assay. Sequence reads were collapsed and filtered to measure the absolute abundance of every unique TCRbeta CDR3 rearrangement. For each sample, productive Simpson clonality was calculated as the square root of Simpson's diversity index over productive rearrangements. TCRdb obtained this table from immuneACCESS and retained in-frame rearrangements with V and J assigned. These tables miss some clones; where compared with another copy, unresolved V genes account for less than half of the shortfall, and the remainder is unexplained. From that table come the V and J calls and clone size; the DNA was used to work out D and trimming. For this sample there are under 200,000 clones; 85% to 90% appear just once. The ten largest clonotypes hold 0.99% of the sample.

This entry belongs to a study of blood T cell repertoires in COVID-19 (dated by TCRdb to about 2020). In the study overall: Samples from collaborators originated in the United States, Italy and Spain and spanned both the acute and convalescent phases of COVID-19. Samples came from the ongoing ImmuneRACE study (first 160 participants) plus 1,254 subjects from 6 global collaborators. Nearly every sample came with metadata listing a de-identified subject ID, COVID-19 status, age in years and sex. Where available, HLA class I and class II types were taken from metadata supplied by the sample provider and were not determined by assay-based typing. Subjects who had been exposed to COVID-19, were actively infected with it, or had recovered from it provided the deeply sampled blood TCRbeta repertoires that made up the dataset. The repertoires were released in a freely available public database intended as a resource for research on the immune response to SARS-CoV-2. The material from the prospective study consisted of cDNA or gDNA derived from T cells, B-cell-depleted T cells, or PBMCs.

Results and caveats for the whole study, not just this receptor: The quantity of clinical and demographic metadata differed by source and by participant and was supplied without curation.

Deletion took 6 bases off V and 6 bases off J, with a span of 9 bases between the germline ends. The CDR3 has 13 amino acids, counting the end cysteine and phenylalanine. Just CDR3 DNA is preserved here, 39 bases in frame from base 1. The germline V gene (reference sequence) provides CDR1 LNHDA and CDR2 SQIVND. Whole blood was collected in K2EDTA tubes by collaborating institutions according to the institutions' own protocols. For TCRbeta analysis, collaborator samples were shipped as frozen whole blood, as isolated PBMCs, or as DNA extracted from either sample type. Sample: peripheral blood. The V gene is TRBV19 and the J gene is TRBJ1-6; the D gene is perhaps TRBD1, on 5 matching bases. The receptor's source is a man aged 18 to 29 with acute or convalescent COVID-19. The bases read TGTGCCAGTAGAGGCGGGGGTAATTCACCCCTCCACTTT. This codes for CASRGGGNSPLHF.